What follows are 2 T cell receptor beta chains derived from one specimen sequenced in a study of cytomegalovirus exposure and HLA in healthy donors. Amplification used 60 Vbeta primers and 13 Jbeta primers. The table came from immunoSEQ multiplex PCR; TCRdb's copy has only in-frame clones and leaves some out. With tens of thousands of clones in the sample, the ten largest clones hold 15%. Specimen: PBMCs. The receptors originated from a man in his fifties or sixties in good health and CMV-seropositive.

The rearrangement uses TRBV7-2 and TRBJ2-3, with 7 bases matching TRBD1. This CDR3 is built from 17 residues. Germline assignment: CDR1 SGHTA and CDR2 FQGNSA. V dropped 2 bases and J dropped 0; count of bases not matched to a gene: 8. This CDR3 is CASSLIVGTVSTDTQYF. The CDR3 bases are TGTGCCAGCAGCTTAATTGTAGGGACAGTCAGCACAGATACGCAGTATTTT.

V is TRBV27 and J is TRBJ2-5, with TRBD2 identical over 8 bases. Germline-derived CDR1 and CDR2 are MNHEY and SMNVEV (reference sequence). V shed 5 bases and J 7 bases; nucleotides not matched to a gene: 9. The CDR3 covers 14 residues. This CDR3 is CASSPREVDGTQYF. CDR3 DNA sequence: TGTGCCAGCAGTCCGCGGGAGGTGGATGGGACCCAGTACTTC.